A single sample gave rise to the 14 T cell receptor beta chains below, sequenced in a study of blood T cell repertoires in COVID-19. Clones were read by immunoSEQ multiplex PCR, and TCRdb kept only the in-frame ones, dropping some. The repertoire has about 210,000 clones, roughly 85% of them found once; the top ten carry 3% to 4%. The specimen sequenced was PBMCs or T cells enriched from blood (not recorded which). The receptors were gathered from a middle-aged woman with acute COVID-19.

J is TRBJ2-7 and V is TRBV19; possibly TRBD1 for D (6 bases). The CDR3 has 18 residues. V was pared by 0 bases and J by 4 bases, with 22 bases between. Germline V gives CDR1 LNHDA, CDR2 SQIVND (reference sequence). The CDR3 coding sequence is TGTGCCAGTAGTATAGAACCCATCGGTGGGGGCCTCTTTTACGAGCAGTACTTC. Its protein is CASSIEPIGGGLFYEQYF.

The chain combines TRBV27 with TRBJ1-5, with D possibly matching TRBD1 (5 bases). The germline CDR1 and CDR2 sequences are MNHEY and SMNVEV (reference sequence). This CDR3 comprises 18 residues. The V gene lost 3 bases and the J gene lost 2 bases, with 20 bases spanning the gap. This CDR3 reads CASSFVGVSGNGNQPQHF. The CDR3 DNA reads as TGTGCCAGCAGTTTTGTAGGGGTTTCGGGCAATGGCAATCAGCCCCAGCATTTT.

The chain couples TRBV28 to TRBJ1-1, with D hard to call. The CDR3 consists of 13 residues. Germline V gene sequence: CDR1 MDHEN, CDR2 SYDVKM. Deletions cut 6 bases from V and 1 base from J, with 9 bases between. In nucleotides, the CDR3 is TGTGCCAGCAGCCCCCCCGGGAACACTGAAGCTTTCTTT. Translation: CASSPPGNTEAFF.

This chain uses TRBV2 with TRBJ1-2; 7 nucleotides align to TRBD1. With V trimmed by 6 bases and J by 4 bases, 5 bases remained unmatched. Germline values: CDR1 SNHLY, CDR2 FYNNEI. There are 13 residues in the CDR3. The CDR3 sequence is CASRRGQPYGYTF. DNA for the CDR3: TGTGCCAGCAGGAGGGGACAGCCCTATGGCTACACCTTC.

This chain uses TRBV5-4 with TRBJ2-7, with D possibly being TRBD2 (6 bases). Germline loops: CDR1 SGHNT, CDR2 YYREEE (reference sequence). V was trimmed by 4 bases and J by 6 bases, leaving 17 bases between them. The CDR3 sequence is 14 residues long. CDR3 coding DNA: TGTGCCAGCAGCACCCCAGGGCGGGACGTCGAGCAGTACTTC. Its translation: CASSTPGRDVEQYF.

The CDR3 sequence is CASSQSASSYNEQFF. As DNA, the CDR3 is TGCGCCAGCAGTCAAAGCGCGAGCTCCTACAATGAGCAGTTCTTC. The chain carries TRBV5-1 and TRBJ2-1; no firm D call. Germline lookup yields CDR1 SGHRS and CDR2 YFSETQ. V lost 5 bases and J lost 0, with 12 bases in between. CDR3 size: 15 residues.

The gene calls are TRBV18 and TRBJ2-1; D is perhaps TRBD2 (6 bases). The CDR3 is 17 amino acids. CDR1 and CDR2 from the germline V gene are KGHSH and LQKENI. V was pared by 3 bases and J by 7 bases, with 22 bases between. CDR3 amino acids: CASSPRGDPRGQNEQFF. Written as DNA, the CDR3 is TGTGCCAGCTCACCCCGCGGGGACCCCCGAGGTCAGAATGAGCAGTTCTTC.

This rearrangement joins TRBV27 to TRBJ1-1, with a weak D call TRBD1 (6 bases). CDR3 length equals 12 residues. Germline CDR1 reads MNHEY; CDR2 reads SMNVEV (reference sequence). V was cut by 9 bases and J by 1 base, with 9 bases left in between. Here the CDR3 DNA reads TGTGCCAGTTTAGGGGGGAACACTGAAGCTTTCTTT. Encoded protein: CASLGGNTEAFF.

The chain uses TRBV14 and TRBJ2-1; TRBD1 aligns across 8 bases. The CDR3 contains 17 residues. Per the germline V gene, CDR1 is SGHDN and CDR2 is FVKESK. Trimming removed 4 bases from V and 8 bases from J; junction bases left unmatched: 16. The CDR3 bases are TGTGCCAGCAGCCCCACCCGGACAGGGTTTGATAGCGATGAGCAGTTCTTC. Residues: CASSPTRTGFDSDEQFF.

The rearrangement joins TRBV9 to TRBJ2-7, with 7 bases fitting TRBD1. From germline, CDR1 is SGDLS and CDR2 YYNGEE. J lost 1 base, V lost 4 bases, and 11 bases had no gene match. This CDR3 has 16 amino acids. CDR3 in DNA: TGTGCCAGCAGCCCCCAGGACAGGATAACTTCCTACGAGCAGTACTTC. It codes for CASSPQDRITSYEQYF.

The CDR3 reads CASSPRGRHEQYF. As DNA, the CDR3 is TGTGCCAGCAGCCCCAGGGGTCGTCACGAGCAGTACTTC. This chain links TRBV7-9 with TRBJ2-7; D is possibly TRBD1 (6 bases). CDR1 is SEHNR, CDR2 FQNEAQ, per germline (reference sequence). The V end was cut by 5 bases, the J end by 5 bases, with 13 bases between. The CDR3 is 13 amino acids.

This chain links TRBV11-1 with TRBJ2-6; TRBD2 might be the D (6 bases). The CDR3 length is 15 residues. Between the trimmed V and J ends, which lost 5 bases and 1 base, there was a span of 9 bases. CDR1 is SGHAT, CDR2 FQDESV, per germline (reference sequence). CDR3 region: CASSERVSGANVLTF. The CDR3 DNA reads as TGTGCCAGCAGCGAGCGGGTATCTGGGGCCAACGTCCTGACTTTC.

This rearrangement joins TRBV28 to TRBJ2-7, with 9 bases matching TRBD2. Germline V lookup: CDR1 MDHEN, CDR2 SYDVKM. V shed 5 bases and J 1 base; nucleotides not matched to a gene: 6. This CDR3 comprises 15 residues. This CDR3 reads CASSGSGSRSYEQYF. The CDR3 nucleotides read TGTGCCAGCAGTGGTAGCGGGAGTCGATCCTACGAGCAGTACTTC.

The rearrangement uses TRBV11-3 and TRBJ2-7; weak D call: TRBD1 (7 bases). Per germline, CDR1 SGHNT and CDR2 YENEEA. V shed 5 bases and J shed 7 bases, with 33 bases lying between them. The CDR3 covers 19 residues. CDR3 region: CASSPNGGGVTSIVEEQYF. In nucleotides, the CDR3 is TGTGCCAGCAGCCCGAACGGAGGGGGCGTAACTAGTATCGTCGAGGAGCAGTACTTC.